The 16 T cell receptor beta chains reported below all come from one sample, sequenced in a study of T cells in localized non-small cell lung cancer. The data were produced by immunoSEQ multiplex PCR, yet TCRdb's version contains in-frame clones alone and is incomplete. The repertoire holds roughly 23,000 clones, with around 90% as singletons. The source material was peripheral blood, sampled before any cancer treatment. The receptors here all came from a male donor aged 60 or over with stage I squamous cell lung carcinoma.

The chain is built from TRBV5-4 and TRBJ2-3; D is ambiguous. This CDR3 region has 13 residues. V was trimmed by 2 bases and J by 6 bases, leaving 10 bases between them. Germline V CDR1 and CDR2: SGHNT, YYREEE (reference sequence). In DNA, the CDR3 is TGTGCCAGCAGCTTTCGGGCCGGGGATACGCAGTATTTT. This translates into CASSFRAGDTQYF.

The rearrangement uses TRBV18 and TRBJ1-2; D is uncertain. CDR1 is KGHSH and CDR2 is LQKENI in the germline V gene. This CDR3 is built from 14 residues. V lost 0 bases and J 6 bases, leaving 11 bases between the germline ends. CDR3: CASSPPSRRDGYTF. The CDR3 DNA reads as TGTGCCAGCTCACCACCGTCGAGGAGGGATGGCTACACCTTC.

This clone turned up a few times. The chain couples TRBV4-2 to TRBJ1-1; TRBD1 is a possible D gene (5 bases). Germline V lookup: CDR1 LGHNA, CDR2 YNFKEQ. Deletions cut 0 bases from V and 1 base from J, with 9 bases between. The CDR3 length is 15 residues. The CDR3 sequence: CASSQDRQGNTEAFF. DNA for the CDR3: TGTGCCAGCAGCCAAGATCGGCAGGGGAACACTGAAGCTTTCTTT.

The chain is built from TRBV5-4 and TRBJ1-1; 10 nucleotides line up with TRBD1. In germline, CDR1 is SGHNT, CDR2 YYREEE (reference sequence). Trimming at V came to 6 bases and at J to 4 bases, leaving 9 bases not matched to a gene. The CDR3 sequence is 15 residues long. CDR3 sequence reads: CASTSSGTGATEAFF. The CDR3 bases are TGTGCCAGCACTTCGTCCGGGACAGGGGCCACTGAAGCTTTCTTT.

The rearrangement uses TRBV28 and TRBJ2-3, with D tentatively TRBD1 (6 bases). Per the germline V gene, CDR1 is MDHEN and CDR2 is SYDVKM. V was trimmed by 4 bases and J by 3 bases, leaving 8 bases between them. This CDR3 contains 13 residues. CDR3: CASSYRETDTQYF. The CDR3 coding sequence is TGTGCCAGCAGTTACAGGGAGACAGATACGCAGTATTTT.

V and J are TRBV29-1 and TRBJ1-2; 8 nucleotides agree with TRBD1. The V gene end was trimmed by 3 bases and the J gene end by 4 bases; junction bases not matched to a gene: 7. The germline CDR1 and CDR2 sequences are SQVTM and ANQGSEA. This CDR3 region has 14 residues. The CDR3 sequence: CSVEPDRETYGYTF. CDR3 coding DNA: TGCAGCGTTGAGCCGGACAGGGAGACCTATGGCTACACCTTC.

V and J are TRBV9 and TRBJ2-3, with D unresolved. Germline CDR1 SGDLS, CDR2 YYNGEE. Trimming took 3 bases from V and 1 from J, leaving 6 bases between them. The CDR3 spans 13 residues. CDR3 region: CASSGLRTDTQYF. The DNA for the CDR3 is TGTGCCAGCAGCGGGCTTCGCACAGATACGCAGTATTTT.

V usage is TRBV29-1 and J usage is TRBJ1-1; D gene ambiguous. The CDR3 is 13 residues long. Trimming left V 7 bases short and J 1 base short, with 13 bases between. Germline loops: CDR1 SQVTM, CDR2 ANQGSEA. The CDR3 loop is CSGRTDGNTEAFF. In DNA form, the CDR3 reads TGCAGCGGACGGACGGACGGGAACACTGAAGCTTTCTTT. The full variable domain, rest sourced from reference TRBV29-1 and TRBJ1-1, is SAVISQKPSRDICQRGTSLTIQCQVDSQVTMMFWYRQQPGQSLTLIATANQGSEATYESGFVIDKFPISRPNLTFSTLTVSNMSPEDSSIYLCSGRTDGNTEAFFGQGTRLTVV.

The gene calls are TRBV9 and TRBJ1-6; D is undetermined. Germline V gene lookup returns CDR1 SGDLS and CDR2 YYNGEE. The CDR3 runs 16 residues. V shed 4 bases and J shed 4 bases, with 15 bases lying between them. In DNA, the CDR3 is TGTGCCAGCAGCCCTTCGGTTGGAGGGTATAATTCACCCCTCCACTTT. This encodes CASSPSVGGYNSPLHF. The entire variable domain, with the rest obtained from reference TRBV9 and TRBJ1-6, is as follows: DSGVTQTPKHLITATGQRVTLRCSPRSGDLSVYWYQQSLDQGLQFLIQYYNGEERAKGNILERFSAQQFPDLHSELNLSSLELGDSALYFCASSPSVGGYNSPLHFGNGTRLTVT.

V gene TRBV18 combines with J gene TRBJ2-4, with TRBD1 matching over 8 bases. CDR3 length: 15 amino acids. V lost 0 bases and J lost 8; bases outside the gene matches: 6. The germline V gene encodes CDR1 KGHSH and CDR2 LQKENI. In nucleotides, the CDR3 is TGTGCCAGCTCACCACCGGGCAGGGGGCGAGACATTCAGTACTTC. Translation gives CASSPPGRGRDIQYF.

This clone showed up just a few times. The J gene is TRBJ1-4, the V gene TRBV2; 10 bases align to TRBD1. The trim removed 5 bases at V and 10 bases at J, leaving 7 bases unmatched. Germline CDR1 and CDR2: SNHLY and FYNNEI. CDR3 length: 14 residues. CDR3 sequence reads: CASSQTGGSVKLFF. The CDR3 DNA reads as TGTGCCAGCAGTCAGACAGGGGGCTCGGTAAAACTGTTTTTT.

The CDR3 spells CASSSPNRVLGNTIYF. The CDR3 bases are TGTGCCAGCAGCTCCCCAAACAGGGTCCTTGGAAACACCATATATTTT. The genes are TRBV5-6 and TRBJ1-3; possibly TRBD1 for D (6 bases). Trimming stripped 3 bases from V and 3 bases from J, with 16 bases between. In germline, CDR1 is SGHDT, CDR2 YYEEEE. This CDR3 spans 16 amino acids.

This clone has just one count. In DNA form, the CDR3 reads TGTGCCAGCAGCTTAGATCTAAAAGGGTCCTATAATTCACCCCTCCACTTT. Protein product: CASSLDLKGSYNSPLHF. The chain is built from TRBV11-2 and TRBJ1-6; D is ambiguous. V lost 0 bases to trimming and J lost 1 base, with 10 bases between them. Per the germline V gene, CDR1 is SGHAT and CDR2 is FQNNGV. This CDR3 region has 17 residues.

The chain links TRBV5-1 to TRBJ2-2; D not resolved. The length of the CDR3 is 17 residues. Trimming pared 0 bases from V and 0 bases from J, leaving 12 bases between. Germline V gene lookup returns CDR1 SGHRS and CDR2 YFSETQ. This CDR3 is CASSLVGGVANTGELFF. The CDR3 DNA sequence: TGCGCCAGCAGCTTGGTTGGTGGGGTCGCGAACACCGGGGAGCTGTTTTTT.

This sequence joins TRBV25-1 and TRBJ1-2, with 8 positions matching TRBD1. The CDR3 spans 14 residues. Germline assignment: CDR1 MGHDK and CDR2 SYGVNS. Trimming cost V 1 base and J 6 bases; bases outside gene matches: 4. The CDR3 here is CASSELDRDDGYTF. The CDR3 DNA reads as TGTGCCAGCAGTGAATTGGACAGGGACGATGGCTACACCTTC.

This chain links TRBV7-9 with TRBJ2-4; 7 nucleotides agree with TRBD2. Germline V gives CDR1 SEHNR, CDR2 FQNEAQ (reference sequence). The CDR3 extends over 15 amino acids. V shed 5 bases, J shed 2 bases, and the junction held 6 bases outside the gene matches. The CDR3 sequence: CASSVTGGSKNIQYF. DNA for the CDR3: TGTGCCAGCAGCGTCACGGGGGGTTCCAAAAACATTCAGTACTTC.